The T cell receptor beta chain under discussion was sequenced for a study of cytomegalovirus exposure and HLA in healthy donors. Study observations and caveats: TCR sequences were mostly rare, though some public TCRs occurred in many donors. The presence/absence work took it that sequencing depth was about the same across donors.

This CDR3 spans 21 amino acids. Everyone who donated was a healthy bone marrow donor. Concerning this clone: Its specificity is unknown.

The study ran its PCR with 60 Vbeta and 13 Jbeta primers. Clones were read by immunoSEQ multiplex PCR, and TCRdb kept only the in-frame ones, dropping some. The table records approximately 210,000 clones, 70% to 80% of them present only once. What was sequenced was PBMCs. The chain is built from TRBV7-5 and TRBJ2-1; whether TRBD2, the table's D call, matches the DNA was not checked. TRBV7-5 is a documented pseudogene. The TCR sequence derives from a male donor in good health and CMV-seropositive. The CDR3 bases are TGTGTCAGAAGCTTAGAAAAAAGACTAGCGGGGGGGCCATCATTCTTCAATGAGCAGTTCTTC. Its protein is CVRSLEKRLAGGPSFFNEQFF.